This note documents a single T cell receptor beta chain sequence. The CDR3 has 13 amino acids. The V gene's germline CDR1 is SGHTA and CDR2 FQGNSA. V lost 1 base and J 4 bases, leaving 5 bases between the germline ends. The sample originates from a study of T cell responses to AZD1222 COVID-19 vaccine. Clones were read by immunoSEQ multiplex PCR, and TCRdb kept only the in-frame ones, dropping some. The sample has roughly 80,000 clones, approximately 87% seen once. The origin of this receptor is an adult in good health. The gene calls are TRBV7-2 and TRBJ2-1; D unresolved. Sequencing was performed on peripheral blood, taken on day 0 of MenACWY control vaccination. The CDR3 region has the DNA TGTGCCAGCAGCTTAGGGTCGTACAATGAGCAGTTCTTC. Protein sequence: CASSLGSYNEQFF.